A single sample is the source of the 30 T cell receptor beta chains below, sequenced in a study of tumor and adjacent non-tumor tissue in lung cancer. No cell sorting was done before RNA was extracted from the tissue. The normal lung tissue was taken more than 3 cm from the tumor edge. Three rounds of nested PCR, following a modified ARM-PCR protocol, produced the TCRbeta library. TCRdb redid the calling of the multiplex PCR reads with MiXCR, one entry per CDR3 protein. This sample has tens of thousands of distinct CDR3 sequences, with approximately 68% found just once. Sequencing was done on a sample of distant non-tumor lung tissue. The receptors derive from a woman aged 45-65 years with non-small cell lung cancer.

This sequence joins TRBV7-8 and TRBJ1-2, with 7 bases lining up with TRBD1. The CDR3 contains 17 residues. V gave up 5 bases and J gave up 5 bases; unmatched junction bases: 17. In germline, CDR1 is SGHVS, CDR2 FQNEAQ. The CDR3 protein is CASSLPGRDRTIYGYTF. The CDR3 DNA reads TGTGCCAGCAGCCTCCCTGGTAGGGACAGAACCATATATGGCTACACCTTC. The entire variable domain, with the rest obtained from reference TRBV7-8 and TRBJ1-2, is as follows: GAGVSQSPRYKVAKRGQDVALRCDPISGHVSLFWYQQALGQGPEFLTYFQNEAQLDKSGLPSDRFFAERPEGSVSTLKIQRTQQEDSAVYLCASSLPGRDRTIYGYTFGSGTRLTVV.

With respect to this clonotype: Possible read error: a much larger clone is one base away. The V and J genes are TRBV6-6 and TRBJ2-7, with 12 bases aligning to TRBD1. V trimming: 10 bases; J trimming: 8 bases; junction bases outside the gene matches: 9. Germline loops: CDR1 MNHNY, CDR2 SVGAGI (reference sequence). CDR3 size: 13 residues. The CDR3 sequence is CATTGQGANKQYF. CDR3 DNA: TGTGCCACCACGGGACAGGGGGCCAACAAGCAGTACTTC.

The V gene is TRBV28, the J gene TRBJ2-5, with D perhaps TRBD2 (7 bases). The CDR3 loop spans 15 amino acids. The V end was cut by 6 bases, the J end by 6 bases, with 20 bases between. The germline V gene has CDR1 MDHEN and CDR2 SYDVKM. Written as DNA, the CDR3 is TGTGCCAGCAGCCTAGGGGGGGGGCGAGTGAAGACCCAGTACTTC. It codes for CASSLGGGRVKTQYF.

Notes on this clonotype: An end of the junction differs from the germline gene, which may be a read error. The genes are TRBV5-8 and TRBJ1-5, with D hard to call. CDR1 is SGHTS and CDR2 is YDEGEE in the germline V gene. The CDR3 contains 15 residues. CDR3 region: CVSSLEDRYGQPQHF. CDR3 DNA sequence: TGTGTCAGCAGCTTGGAGGATAGGTATGGACAGCCCCAGCATTTT.

As concerns this clonotype: This clone may be a read error of a much larger clone one base away. The V and J genes are TRBV6-1 and TRBJ2-7, with D possibly being TRBD2 (5 bases). The CDR3 extends over 12 amino acids. CDR1 is MNHNS and CDR2 is SASEGT in the germline V gene. The DNA for the CDR3 is TGTGCCAGCAGCTTGAGAGACTACAAGCAGTACTTC. As protein: CASSLRDYKQYF.

Of note for this clonotype: The junction does not match germline at one end; this may be a read error. This chain links TRBV5-5 with TRBJ2-5; D perhaps matches TRBD1 (6 bases). Germline loops: CDR1 SGHKS, CDR2 YYEKEE (reference sequence). The CDR3 spans 13 residues. The CDR3 DNA follows: TGTGACAGCAGCTTGACAGGTTTCGAGACCCAGTATTTC. Its translation is CDSSLTGFETQYF.

The genes are TRBV2 and TRBJ2-5; D is unclear. The CDR3 is 11 residues long. V dropped 2 bases and J dropped 9 bases, with 7 bases sitting between them. Germline loops: CDR1 SNHLY, CDR2 FYNNEI. The CDR3 loop is CASSETVAQYF. The CDR3 DNA follows: TGTGCCAGCAGTGAAACGGTGGCCCAGTACTTC.

The gene calls are TRBV12-3 or TRBV12-4 and TRBJ1-2; 7 bases fit TRBD1. V trimming: 4 bases; J trimming: 13 bases; junction bases outside the gene matches: 6. The CDR3 runs to 11 residues. In DNA form, the CDR3 reads TGTGCCAGCAGTTCGGGGACAGCCTGCACCTTC. Its protein is CASSSGTACTF.

A single count supports this clonotype. The junction shows a germline mismatch at one end, possibly a read error. The V and J genes are TRBV7-8 and TRBJ2-7; D is uncertain. The CDR3 runs 11 residues. Per the germline V gene, CDR1 is SGHVS and CDR2 is FQNEAQ. CDR3 coding DNA: TGTGCCAGTAGCTGTTCCTACGAGCAGTACTTC. Its translation: CASSCSYEQYF.

With respect to this clonotype: This could be a read error, since a much larger clone is one nucleotide away. The chain has TRBV10-2 and TRBJ1-5, with a tentative D call TRBD1 (5 bases). The V gene lost 7 bases and the J gene lost 0 bases, with 10 bases spanning the gap. This CDR3 contains 14 residues. Germline V lookup: CDR1 WSHSY, CDR2 SAAADI. CDR3 protein: CASIPTDSNQPQHF. The CDR3 DNA sequence: TGCGCCAGCATCCCGACAGATAGCAATCAGCCCCAGCATTTT.

Concerning this clonotype itself: A junction boundary mismatches the germline segment, possibly from a read error. CDR3 amino acids: CASSHPEQIYNSNQPRHF. The CDR3 DNA reads TGTGCCAGCAGTCACCCGGAACAGATATACAATAGCAATCAGCCCCGGCATTTT. V and J are TRBV6-6 and TRBJ1-5; D not resolved. Looked up from germline, CDR1 is MNHNY and CDR2 is SVGAGI (reference sequence). The CDR3 extends over 18 amino acids.

Concerning this clonotype itself: The junction shows a germline mismatch at one end, possibly a read error. This sequence joins TRBV6-2 or TRBV6-3 and TRBJ1-1, with no clear D. This CDR3 spans 16 amino acids. The germline CDR1 and CDR2 sequences are MNHEY and SVGEGT. The CDR3 loop is CPSSRPGFVMNTEAFF. The CDR3 DNA reads TGTCCCAGCAGTCGCCCGGGGTTCGTTATGAACACTGAAGCCTTCTTT.

As for this clonotype: The germline gene is not matched at one end of the junction; a read error may be the cause. The chain recombines TRBV6-5 with TRBJ2-5, with 8 bases fitting TRBD1. The CDR3 has 17 residues. Germline V gives CDR1 MNHEY, CDR2 SVGAGI. The CDR3 sequence is CASSYSRTGTSRETHYF. DNA of the CDR3: TGTGCCAGCAGTTATAGTCGGACAGGGACTTCCCGCGAGACCCACTATTTC.

J is TRBJ2-1 and V is TRBV4-1, with 10 positions matching TRBD1. The V gene's germline CDR1 is MGHRA and CDR2 YSYEKL. The CDR3 runs 14 residues. V was pared by 6 bases and J by 8 bases, with 7 bases of the junction left unmatched. CDR3 DNA sequence: TGCGCCAGCAGTCAGGGACAGGGGAGGCATGAGCAGTTCTTC. It encodes CASSQGQGRHEQFF.

Concerning this clonotype itself: The junction departs from germline at one end; a sequencing error may be responsible. The rearrangement joins TRBV6-6 to TRBJ2-7; no reliable D call. Germline loops: CDR1 MNHNY, CDR2 SVGAGI (reference sequence). CDR3 length: 11 amino acids. The CDR3 spells CTSMSLNEQYF. For the CDR3, the DNA is TGTACCAGCATGAGTTTGAACGAGCAGTACTTC.

Only a few counts were recorded for this clonotype. The chain links TRBV7-2 to TRBJ2-1; 7 nucleotides line up with TRBD2. V was clipped by 7 bases and J by 9 bases; unmatched bases: 12. The CDR3 contains 14 residues. CDR1 is SGHTA, CDR2 FQGNSA, per germline. The CDR3 DNA follows: TGTGCCAGCACCCGTGGACTAGGGGTATTTGAGCAGTTCTTC. Amino acids: CASTRGLGVFEQFF.

The genes are TRBV6-5 and TRBJ1-1; possible D gene TRBD1, 6 bases. CDR3 length equals 13 residues. Looked up from germline, CDR1 is MNHEY and CDR2 is SVGAGI. The CDR3 protein is CVNSPRGYTEAFF. CDR3 DNA sequence: TGTGTCAACAGCCCGAGGGGGTACACTGAAGCTTTCTTT.

Comment on this clonotype: A single base separates this from a much larger clone, so it may be a read error. The CDR3 nucleotides read TGCGGTGCTAGAGAGTATGGGACAGGGGGCCCCTACGAGCAGTACTTC. It yields the protein CGAREYGTGGPYEQYF. This chain connects TRBV20-1 to TRBJ2-7, with 12 bases aligning to TRBD1. The CDR3 spans 16 residues. Germline lookup yields CDR1 DFQATT and CDR2 SNEGSKA (reference sequence).

This clonotype was seen ten or more times. The chain links TRBV12-3 or TRBV12-4 to TRBJ1-1; possibly TRBD1 for D (6 bases). The ends were cut back, 4 bases at V and 1 base at J, with 7 bases in the middle. This CDR3 contains 13 residues. DNA of the CDR3: TGTGCCAGCAGTTCGACAGGGAACACTGAAGCTTTCTTT. This encodes CASSSTGNTEAFF.

The table lists this clonotype with a few counts. This chain links TRBV7-8 with TRBJ2-7; 11 bases match TRBD2. Unmatched junction bases numbered 10, after V lost 3 bases and J lost 6 bases. CDR3 size: 16 residues. Germline V gives CDR1 SGHVS, CDR2 FQNEAQ. CDR3 sequence reads: CASSLASGRPPGEQYF. The CDR3 coding sequence is TGTGCCAGCAGCTTGGCTAGCGGGAGGCCCCCTGGCGAGCAGTACTTC.

Details on this clonotype: The junction departs from the called germline gene at one end, perhaps through a read error. This sequence joins TRBV6-7 and TRBJ2-6; D is uncertain. TRBV6-7 is an ORF; its function is uncertain. This CDR3 has 16 residues. The CDR3 DNA sequence: TGTGCCAGCACTTACAGAGAAGAAGAGGGGGCCAACGTCCTGACTTTC. This gives the protein CASTYREEEGANVLTF.

A few counts support this clonotype. This may arise from a read error, as a much more abundant clone is one base away. V usage is TRBV20-1 and J usage is TRBJ2-1, with D possibly matching TRBD1 (6 bases). The ends were cut back, 4 bases at V and 2 bases at J, with 15 bases in the middle. The length of the CDR3 is 15 residues. Per germline, CDR1 DFQATT and CDR2 SNEGSKA (reference sequence). The chain's CDR3 is CSATYIRQAYNEQFF. CDR3 DNA sequence: TGCAGTGCTACCTATATTAGACAGGCCTACAATGAGCAGTTCTTC.

This clonotype was picked up many times. The chain employs TRBV6-1 and TRBJ1-1, with no clear D. This CDR3 is 15 amino acids long. V lost 1 base and J lost 1, with 10 bases in between. CDR1 and CDR2 (germline): MNHNS, SASEGT. In nucleotides, the CDR3 is TGTGCCAGCAGTGAAGATTGGCAGGCGAACACTGAAGCTTTCTTT. Translating gives CASSEDWQANTEAFF.

On this clonotype itself: A much larger clone lies one base from this, so it may be a read error. The J gene is TRBJ2-1, the V gene TRBV10-2, with TRBD2 as a possible D gene (5 bases). The CDR3 is 14 amino acids. Looked up from germline, CDR1 is WSHSY and CDR2 is SAAADI. CDR3 in DNA: TGCGCCAGCAGTTCGAGCGGACGGGGATATGAGCATTTCTTC. This sequence encodes CASSSSGRGYEHFF.

Comment on this clonotype: This could be a read error, since a much larger clone is one nucleotide away. The chain links TRBV28 to TRBJ2-7; TRBD2 might be the D (6 bases). This CDR3 is built from 14 residues. The germline V gene has CDR1 MDHEN and CDR2 SYDVKM. In nucleotides, the CDR3 is TGTGTCAGCAGTCCCGAGCCGACTAGTCGCGAGCAGTACTTC. It codes for CVSSPEPTSREQYF.

This clonotype rates as medium-sized. This rearrangement joins TRBV11-3 to TRBJ2-1; a weak D match, TRBD2 (5 bases). V was pared by 1 base and J by 0 bases, with 10 bases between. The CDR3 runs to 16 residues. CDR1 and CDR2 (germline): SGHNT, YENEEA. CDR3 nucleotides: TGTGCCAGCAGCTTAGCGGGAACCCTCTCCTACAATGAGCAGTTCTTC. Translated: CASSLAGTLSYNEQFF.

This clonotype has a count of ten or more. The chain uses TRBV11-2 and TRBJ2-1, with a possible D match to TRBD2 (6 bases). Deletions cut 4 bases from V and 8 bases from J, with 21 bases between. Germline loops: CDR1 SGHAT, CDR2 FQNNGV. This CDR3 spans 16 amino acids. The CDR3 DNA follows: TGTGCCAGCAGCTCAAGGGCGGCTCGGGGGATCGATGAGCAGTTCTTC. Its protein product is CASSSRAARGIDEQFF.

J is TRBJ1-4 and V is TRBV4-2, with D perhaps matching TRBD1 (6 bases). Trimming left V 7 bases short and J 17 bases short, with 32 bases between. Germline CDR1 is LGHNA and CDR2 is YNFKEQ. CDR3 size: 16 residues. The CDR3 sequence is CASIPWGTRDNERLFF. The DNA for the CDR3 is TGTGCCAGCATCCCGTGGGGGACACGAGATAATGAAAGACTATTTTTT.

Concerning this clonotype: This clone may be a read error of a much larger clone one base away. V is TRBV6-1 and J is TRBJ2-7; possibly TRBD2 for D (6 bases). The CDR3 spans 13 residues. CDR1 and CDR2 from the germline V gene are MNHNS and SASEGT. CDR3 nucleotides: TGTCCCAGCAGAGTCCCGGAGGGCGACGAGCAGTACTTC. Protein product: CPSRVPEGDEQYF.

This clonotype was seen once. Just one base apart from a much larger clone, this may be a read error. The chain links TRBV6-2 or TRBV6-3 to TRBJ1-3, with TRBD1 as a possible D gene (6 bases). Trimming took off 7 bases at V and 4 bases at J, with 14 bases between the two ends. Germline CDR1 MNHEY, CDR2 SVGEGT. CDR3 length: 14 residues. CDR3 nucleotide sequence: TGTGCCAGCAATGATACAGGGTCCGGAAACACCATATATTTT. This sequence encodes CASNDTGSGNTIYF.